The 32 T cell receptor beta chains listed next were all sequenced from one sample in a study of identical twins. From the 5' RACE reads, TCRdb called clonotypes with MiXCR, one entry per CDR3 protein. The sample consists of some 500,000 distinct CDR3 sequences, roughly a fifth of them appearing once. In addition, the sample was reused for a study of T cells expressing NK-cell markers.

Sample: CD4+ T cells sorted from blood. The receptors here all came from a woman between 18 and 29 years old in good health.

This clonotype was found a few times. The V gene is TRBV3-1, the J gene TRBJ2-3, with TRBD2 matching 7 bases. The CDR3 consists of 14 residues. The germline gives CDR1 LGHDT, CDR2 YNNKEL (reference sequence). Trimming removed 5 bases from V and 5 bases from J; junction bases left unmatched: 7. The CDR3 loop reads CASSVTSPQDTQYF. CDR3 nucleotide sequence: TGTGCCAGCAGCGTGACTAGCCCCCAAGATACGCAGTATTTT.

CDR3 nucleotides: TGTGCCAGCAGCGGACAGGACAAAGAGACCCAGTACTTC. It yields the protein CASSGQDKETQYF. V and J are TRBV2 and TRBJ2-5; TRBD1 matches at 7 bases. CDR1 is SNHLY and CDR2 is FYNNEI in the germline V gene. Trimming removed 6 bases from V and 3 bases from J; junction bases left unmatched: 4. The CDR3 runs to 13 residues.

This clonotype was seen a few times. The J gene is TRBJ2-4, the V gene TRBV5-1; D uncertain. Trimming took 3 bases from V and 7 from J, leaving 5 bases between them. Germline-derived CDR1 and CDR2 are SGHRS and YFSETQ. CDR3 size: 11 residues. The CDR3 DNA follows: TGCGCCAGCAGCTCTAGTAACATTCAGTACTTC. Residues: CASSSSNIQYF.

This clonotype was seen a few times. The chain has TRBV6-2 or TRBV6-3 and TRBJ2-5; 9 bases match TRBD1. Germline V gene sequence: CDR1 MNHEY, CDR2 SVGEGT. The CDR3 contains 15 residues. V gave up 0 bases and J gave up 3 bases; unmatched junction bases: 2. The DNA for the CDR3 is TGTGCCAGCAGTTACTCGGGACAGGGTAAAGAGACCCAGTACTTC. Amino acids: CASSYSGQGKETQYF.

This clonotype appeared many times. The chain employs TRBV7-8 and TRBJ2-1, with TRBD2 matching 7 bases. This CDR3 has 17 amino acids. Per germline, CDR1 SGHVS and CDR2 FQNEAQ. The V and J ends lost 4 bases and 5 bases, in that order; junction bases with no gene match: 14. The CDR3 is CASSSEWLAAKDNEQFF. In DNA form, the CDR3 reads TGTGCCAGCAGCTCCGAATGGCTAGCGGCCAAGGACAATGAGCAGTTCTTC.

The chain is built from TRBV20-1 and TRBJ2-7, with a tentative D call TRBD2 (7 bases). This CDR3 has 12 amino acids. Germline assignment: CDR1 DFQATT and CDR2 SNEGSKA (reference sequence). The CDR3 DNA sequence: TGCTCGGCCCGGGGGGCGTCCTACGAGCAGTACTTC. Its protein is CSARGASYEQYF.

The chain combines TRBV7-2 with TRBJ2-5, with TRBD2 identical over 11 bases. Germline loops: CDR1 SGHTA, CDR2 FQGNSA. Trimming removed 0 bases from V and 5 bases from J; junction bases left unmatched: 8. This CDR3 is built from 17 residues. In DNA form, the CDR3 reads TGTGCCAGCAGCTTAGCTGGTAGCGGGGGGGCCTGGGAGACCCAGTACTTC. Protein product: CASSLAGSGGAWETQYF.

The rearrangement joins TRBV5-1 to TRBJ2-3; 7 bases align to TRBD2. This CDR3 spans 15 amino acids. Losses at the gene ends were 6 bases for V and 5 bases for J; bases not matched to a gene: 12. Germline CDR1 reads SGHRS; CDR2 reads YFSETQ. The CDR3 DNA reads TGCGCCAGCACCCCGGGAGGCGGGAGTGGAGATACGCAGTATTTT. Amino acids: CASTPGGGSGDTQYF.

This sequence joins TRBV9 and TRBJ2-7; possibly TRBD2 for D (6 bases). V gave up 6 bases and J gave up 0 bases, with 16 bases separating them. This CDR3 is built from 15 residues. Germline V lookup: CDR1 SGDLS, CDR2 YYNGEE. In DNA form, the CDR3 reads TGTGCCAGCACCAAGGCCGGGACTCCCTCCTACGAGCAGTACTTC. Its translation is CASTKAGTPSYEQYF.

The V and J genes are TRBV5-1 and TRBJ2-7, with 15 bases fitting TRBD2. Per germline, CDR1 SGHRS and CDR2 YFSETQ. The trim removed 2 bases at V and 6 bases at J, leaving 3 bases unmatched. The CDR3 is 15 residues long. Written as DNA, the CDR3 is TGCGCCAGCAGCTTCGGGACTAGCGGGAGGCGCGAGCAGTACTTC. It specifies CASSFGTSGRREQYF.

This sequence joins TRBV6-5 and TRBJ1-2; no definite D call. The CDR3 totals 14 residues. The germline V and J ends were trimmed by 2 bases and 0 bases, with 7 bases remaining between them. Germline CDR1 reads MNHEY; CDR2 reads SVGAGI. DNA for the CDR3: TGTGCCAGCAGTTACGGTCAGACTAACTATGGCTACACCTTC. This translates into CASSYGQTNYGYTF.

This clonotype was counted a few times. The CDR3 coding sequence is TGTGCCAGCAGATGGGGTAGTGGAGAGACCCAGTACTTC. It codes for CASRWGSGETQYF. The V and J genes are TRBV6-1 and TRBJ2-5; D gene ambiguous. The CDR3 consists of 13 residues. Germline V gene data show CDR1 as MNHNS and CDR2 as SASEGT. V shed 6 bases and J shed 4 bases, with 12 bases lying between them.

DNA for the CDR3: TGCAGTGCTAGAGACGGGGCGTTTAACTATGGCTACACCTTC. It translates to CSARDGAFNYGYTF. The V and J genes are TRBV20-1 and TRBJ1-2; D may be TRBD1 (5 bases). The CDR3 has 14 residues. V shed 0 bases and J shed 1 base, with 9 bases lying between them. Per the germline V gene, CDR1 is DFQATT and CDR2 is SNEGSKA (reference sequence).

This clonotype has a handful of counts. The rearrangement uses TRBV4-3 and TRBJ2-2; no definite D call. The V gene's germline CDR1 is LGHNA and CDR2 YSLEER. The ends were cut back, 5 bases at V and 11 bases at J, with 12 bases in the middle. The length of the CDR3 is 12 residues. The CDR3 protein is CASSGPSFELFF. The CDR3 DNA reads TGCGCCAGCAGCGGCCCTTCTTTCGAGCTGTTTTTT.

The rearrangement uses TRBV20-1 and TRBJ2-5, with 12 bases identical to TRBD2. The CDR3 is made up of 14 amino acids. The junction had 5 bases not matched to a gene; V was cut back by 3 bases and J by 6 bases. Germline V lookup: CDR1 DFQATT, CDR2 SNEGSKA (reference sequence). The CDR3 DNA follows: TGCAGTGCTAGTCTAGCGGGGGGGGAGAAGACCCAGTACTTC. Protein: CSASLAGGEKTQYF.

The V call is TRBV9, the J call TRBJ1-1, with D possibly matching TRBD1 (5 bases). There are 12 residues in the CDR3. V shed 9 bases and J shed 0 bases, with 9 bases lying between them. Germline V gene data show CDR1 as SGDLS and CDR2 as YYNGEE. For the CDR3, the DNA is TGTGCCACAGGGAACATGAACACTGAAGCTTTCTTT. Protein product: CATGNMNTEAFF.

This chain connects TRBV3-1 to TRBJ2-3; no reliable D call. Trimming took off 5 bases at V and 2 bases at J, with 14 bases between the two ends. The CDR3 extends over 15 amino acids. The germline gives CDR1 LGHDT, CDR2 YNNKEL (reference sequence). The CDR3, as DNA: TGTGCCAGCAGCTTAAGGAAGACATTCACAGATACGCAGTATTTT. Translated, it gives CASSLRKTFTDTQYF.

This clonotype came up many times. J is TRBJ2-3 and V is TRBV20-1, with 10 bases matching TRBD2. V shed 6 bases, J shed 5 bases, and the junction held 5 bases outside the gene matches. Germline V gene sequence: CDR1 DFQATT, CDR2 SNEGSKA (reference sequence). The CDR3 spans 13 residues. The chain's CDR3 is CSAPLAGVDTQYF. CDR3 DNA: TGCAGTGCCCCTCTAGCGGGGGTAGATACGCAGTATTTT.

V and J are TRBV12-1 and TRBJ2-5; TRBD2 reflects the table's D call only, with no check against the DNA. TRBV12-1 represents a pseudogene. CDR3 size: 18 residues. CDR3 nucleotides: TGTGCCAGCAGCCCCTCTTGGGCGGGAGTAAGGTCGGTGGAGACCCAGTACTTC. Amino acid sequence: CASSPSWAGVRSVETQYF.

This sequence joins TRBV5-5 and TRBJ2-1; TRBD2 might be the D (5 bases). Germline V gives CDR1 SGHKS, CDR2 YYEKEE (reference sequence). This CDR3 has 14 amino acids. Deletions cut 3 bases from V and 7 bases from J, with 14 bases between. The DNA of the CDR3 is TGTGCCAGCAGCTCGCGGCACGGACTTAATGAGCAGTTCTTC. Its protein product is CASSSRHGLNEQFF.

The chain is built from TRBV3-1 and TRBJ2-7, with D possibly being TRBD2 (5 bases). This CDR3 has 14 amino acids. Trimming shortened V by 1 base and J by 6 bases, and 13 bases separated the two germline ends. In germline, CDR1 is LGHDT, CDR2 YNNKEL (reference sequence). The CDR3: CASSQGTERLEQYF. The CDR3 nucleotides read TGTGCCAGCAGCCAAGGGACTGAGAGGCTCGAGCAGTACTTC.

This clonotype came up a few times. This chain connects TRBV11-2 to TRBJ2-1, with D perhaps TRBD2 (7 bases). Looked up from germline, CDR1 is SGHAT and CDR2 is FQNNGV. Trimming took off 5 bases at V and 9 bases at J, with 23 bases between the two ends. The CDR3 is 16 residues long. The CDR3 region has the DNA TGTGCCAGCAGCCCCATGTCCGGGGGGCTTTACTCTGAGCAGTTCTTC. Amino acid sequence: CASSPMSGGLYSEQFF. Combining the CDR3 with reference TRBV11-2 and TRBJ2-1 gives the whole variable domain EAGVAQSPRYKIIEKRQSVAFWCNPISGHATLYWYQQILGQGPKLLIQFQNNGVVDDSQLPKDRFSAERLKGVDSTLKIQPAKLEDSAVYLCASSPMSGGLYSEQFFGPGTRLTVL.

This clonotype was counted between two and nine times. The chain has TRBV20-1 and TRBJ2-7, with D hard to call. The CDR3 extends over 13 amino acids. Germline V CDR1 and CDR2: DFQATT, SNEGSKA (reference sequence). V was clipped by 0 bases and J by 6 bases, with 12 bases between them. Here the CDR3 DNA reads TGCAGTGCTAGAGACTACTCCTTAGGCGAGCAGTACTTC. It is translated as CSARDYSLGEQYF.

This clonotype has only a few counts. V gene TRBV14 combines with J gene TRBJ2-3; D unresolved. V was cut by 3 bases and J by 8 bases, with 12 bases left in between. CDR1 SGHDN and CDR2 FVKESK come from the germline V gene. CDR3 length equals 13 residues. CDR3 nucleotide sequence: TGTGCCAGCAGCCACGACACGTATGGTACGCAGTATTTT. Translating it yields CASSHDTYGTQYF.

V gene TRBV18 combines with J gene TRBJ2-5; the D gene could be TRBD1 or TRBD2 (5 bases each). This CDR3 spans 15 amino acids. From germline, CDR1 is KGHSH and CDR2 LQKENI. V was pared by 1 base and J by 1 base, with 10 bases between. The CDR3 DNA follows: TGTGCCAGCTCACCACAACGAGGGGTCCAAGAGACCCAGTACTTC. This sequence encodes CASSPQRGVQETQYF.

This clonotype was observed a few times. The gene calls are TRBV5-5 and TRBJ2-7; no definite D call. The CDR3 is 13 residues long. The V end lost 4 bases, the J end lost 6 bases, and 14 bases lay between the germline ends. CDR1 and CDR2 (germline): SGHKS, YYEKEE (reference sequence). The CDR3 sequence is CASSRRSFSEQYF. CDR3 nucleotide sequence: TGTGCCAGCAGCCGTCGTTCGTTCAGCGAGCAGTACTTC. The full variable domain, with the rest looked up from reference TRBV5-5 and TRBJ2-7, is DAGVTQSPTHLIKTRGQQVTLRCSPISGHKSVSWYQQVLGQGPQFIFQYYEKEERGRGNFPDRFSARQFPNYSSELNVNALLLGDSALYLCASSRRSFSEQYFGPGTRLTVT.

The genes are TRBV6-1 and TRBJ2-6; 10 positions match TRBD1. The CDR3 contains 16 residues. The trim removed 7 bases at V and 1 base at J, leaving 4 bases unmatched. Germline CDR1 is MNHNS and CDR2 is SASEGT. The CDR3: CASKTGGSSGANVLTF. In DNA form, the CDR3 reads TGTGCCAGCAAGACAGGGGGCTCTTCTGGGGCCAACGTCCTGACTTTC.

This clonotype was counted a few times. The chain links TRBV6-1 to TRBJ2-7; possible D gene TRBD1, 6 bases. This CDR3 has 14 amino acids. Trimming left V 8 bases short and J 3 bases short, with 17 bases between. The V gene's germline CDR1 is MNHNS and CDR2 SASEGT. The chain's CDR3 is CASSTGRRYYEQYF. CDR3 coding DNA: TGTGCCAGCTCGACAGGACGTAGGTACTACGAGCAGTACTTC.

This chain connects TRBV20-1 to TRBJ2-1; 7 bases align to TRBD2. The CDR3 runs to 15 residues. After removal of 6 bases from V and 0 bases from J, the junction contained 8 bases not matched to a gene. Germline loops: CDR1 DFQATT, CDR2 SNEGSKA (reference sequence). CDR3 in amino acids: CSAPKAGSSYNEQFF. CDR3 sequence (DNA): TGCAGTGCCCCCAAAGCGGGGAGCTCCTACAATGAGCAGTTCTTC.

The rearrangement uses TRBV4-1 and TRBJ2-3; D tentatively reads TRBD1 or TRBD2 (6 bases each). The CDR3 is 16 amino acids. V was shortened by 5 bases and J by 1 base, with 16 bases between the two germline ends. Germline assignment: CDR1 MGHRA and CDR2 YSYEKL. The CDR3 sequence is CASSGDPGAGTDTQYF. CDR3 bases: TGCGCCAGCAGCGGTGATCCGGGGGCCGGCACAGATACGCAGTATTTT.

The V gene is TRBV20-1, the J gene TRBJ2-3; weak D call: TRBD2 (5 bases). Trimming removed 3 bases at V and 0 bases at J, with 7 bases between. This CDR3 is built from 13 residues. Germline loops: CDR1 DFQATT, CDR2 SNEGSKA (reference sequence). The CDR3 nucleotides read TGCAGTGCTAGGCGGGCTAGCACAGATACGCAGTATTTT. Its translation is CSARRASTDTQYF.

In DNA form, the CDR3 reads TGTGCCAGCAGTTACGAGACGGGGCTCCACGAGCAGTACTTC. Its translation is CASSYETGLHEQYF. This chain joins TRBV6-5 and TRBJ2-7; D tentatively fits TRBD1 or TRBD2 (5 bases each). The CDR3 length is 14 residues. V was cut by 2 bases and J by 5 bases, with 13 bases left in between. Germline values: CDR1 MNHEY, CDR2 SVGAGI.